These 7 T cell receptor beta chains originate from one sample sequenced in a study of T cell responses to AZD1222 COVID-19 vaccine. The method was immunoSEQ multiplex PCR; TCRdb's version includes in-frame clones alone and lacks a portion of them. Counted here are around 130,000 clones, about 88% occurring once; the ten biggest clones make up around 2.9%. This specimen consisted of peripheral blood, obtained 28 days after the second AZD1222 dose. Receptor source: an adult who received the AZD1222 COVID-19 vaccine.

This chain uses TRBV9 with TRBJ2-1; no firm D call. The germline V and J ends were trimmed by 5 bases and 6 bases, with 9 bases remaining between them. Germline CDR1 and CDR2: SGDLS and YYNGEE. The CDR3 contains 12 residues. The CDR3, as DNA: TGTGCCAGCAGTAGAGTCACCAATGAGCAGTTCTTC. Amino acids: CASSRVTNEQFF.

The V and J genes are TRBV30 and TRBJ2-5, with unresolved D. The V end lost 2 bases, the J end lost 5 bases, and 12 bases lay between the germline ends. Per the germline V gene, CDR1 is GTSNPN and CDR2 is SVGIG (reference sequence). This CDR3 comprises 13 residues. CDR3 amino acids: CAWSRRNAETQYF. The CDR3, as DNA: TGTGCCTGGAGTCGACGAAACGCGGAGACCCAGTACTTC. Based on the CDR3 plus reference TRBV30 and TRBJ2-5, the full variable domain is SQTIHQWPATLVQPVGSPLSLECTVEGTSNPNLYWYRQAAGRGLQLLFYSVGIGQISSEVPQNLSASRPQDRQFILSSKKLLLSDSGFYLCAWSRRNAETQYFGPGTRLLVL.

The chain links TRBV29-1 to TRBJ2-1, with no clear D. The CDR3 sequence is 15 residues long. CDR1 is SQVTM and CDR2 is ANQGSEA in the germline V gene. V lost 3 bases, J lost 6 bases, and 18 bases lay in between. CDR3 in DNA: TGCAGCGTTGATCCAGCCCGGCGGTCGCTCAATGAGCAGTTCTTC. It is translated as CSVDPARRSLNEQFF.

This chain connects TRBV5-1 to TRBJ2-3, with D perhaps given as TRBD1 or TRBD2 (5 bases each). Trimming stripped 0 bases from V and 1 base from J, with 12 bases between. CDR3 length equals 16 residues. Germline loops: CDR1 SGHRS, CDR2 YFSETQ. CDR3 amino acids: CASSLGPGPGTDTQYF. CDR3 sequence (DNA): TGCGCCAGCAGCTTGGGACCGGGACCGGGCACAGATACGCAGTATTTT.

The chain uses TRBV4-1 and TRBJ2-1, with 9 bases that match TRBD1. Germline V lookup: CDR1 MGHRA, CDR2 YSYEKL. CDR3 length: 16 amino acids. The J segment lost 2 bases and the V segment lost 3 bases, leaving 5 bases of the junction unmatched. As DNA, the CDR3 is TGCGCCAGCAGCCACCGGGGACAGGGACCCTACAATGAGCAGTTCTTC. This translates into CASSHRGQGPYNEQFF.

The chain couples TRBV28 to TRBJ1-2, with 9 positions matching TRBD1. Germline V gene sequence: CDR1 MDHEN, CDR2 SYDVKM. This CDR3 is built from 14 residues. V was pared by 6 bases and J by 3 bases, with 5 bases of the junction left unmatched. CDR3 sequence reads: CASRTTGGYYGYTF. In DNA form, the CDR3 reads TGTGCCAGCAGAACGACAGGGGGTTACTATGGCTACACCTTC.

The V and J genes are TRBV19 and TRBJ1-2; a weak D match, TRBD1 (6 bases). Germline CDR1 LNHDA, CDR2 SQIVND (reference sequence). This CDR3 is built from 15 residues. With 1 base removed from V and 2 bases from J, the gap between germline ends came to 11 bases. CDR3 region: CASSIAWTDNYGYTF. The CDR3 DNA follows: TGTGCCAGTAGTATAGCCTGGACAGACAACTATGGCTACACCTTC.